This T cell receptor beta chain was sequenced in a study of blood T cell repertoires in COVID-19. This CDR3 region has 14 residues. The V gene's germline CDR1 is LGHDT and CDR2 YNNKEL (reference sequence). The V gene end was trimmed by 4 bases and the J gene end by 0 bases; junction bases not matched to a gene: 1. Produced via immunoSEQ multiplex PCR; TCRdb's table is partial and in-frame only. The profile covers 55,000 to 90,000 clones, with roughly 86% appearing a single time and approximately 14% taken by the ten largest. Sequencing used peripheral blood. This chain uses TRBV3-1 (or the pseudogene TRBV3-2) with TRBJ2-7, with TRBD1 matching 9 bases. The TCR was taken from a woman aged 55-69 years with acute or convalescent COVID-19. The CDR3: CASSRGQGSYEQYF. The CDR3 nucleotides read TGTGCCAGCAGCCGGGGACAGGGCTCCTACGAGCAGTACTTC.